This passage covers 23 T cell receptor beta chains from one sample sequenced in a study of T cell clonality in common variable immunodeficiency (dated by TCRdb to between 2014 and 2016). The library was prepared using the immunoSEQ multiplex PCR assay. TCRdb obtained this table from immuneACCESS and retained in-frame rearrangements with V and J assigned. These tables miss some clones; where compared with another copy, unresolved V genes account for less than half of the shortfall, and the remainder is unexplained. This sample is represented by more than 30,000 clones, with no singletons among them. 0.8% to 1% of the sample lies in the top ten. The material sequenced was peripheral blood mononuclear cells. The receptor source for this set is a person aged 18 to 70 in good health.

This clone was observed many times. The read ends 3 residues early relative to the CDR3; the germline J gene fills the gap. The rearrangement uses TRBV6-1 and TRBJ1-1, with 9 bases matching TRBD1. The V gene end was trimmed by 4 bases and the J gene end by 3 bases; junction bases not matched to a gene: 6. Germline V gene sequence: CDR1 MNHNS, CDR2 SASEGT. This CDR3 has 15 residues. The CDR3 sequence is CASSVTGGLYTEAFF. The covered CDR3 bases are TGTGCCAGCAGTGTTACAGGGGGCCTGTACACTGAA.

This clone occurred many times. The CDR3 goes on 3 residues after the read ends, and that part is filled in from the germline J gene. The gene calls are TRBV7-6 and TRBJ2-7, with D possibly called TRBD1 or TRBD2 (6 bases each). V was shortened by 1 base and J by 4 bases, with 14 bases between the two germline ends. The germline V gene has CDR1 SGHVS and CDR2 FNYEAQ. CDR3 length: 15 amino acids. Partial CDR3 DNA: TGTGCCAGCAGCTTAGTCAGGGGAGGTAAATACGAG. Residues: CASSLVRGGKYE. The entire CDR3 reads CASSLVRGGKYEQYF.

This clone was counted ten times or more. The read ends 3 residues shy of where the CDR3 ends; the end is completed using the germline J gene. The chain joins TRBV5-8 to TRBJ2-5; tentatively, D is TRBD2 (6 bases). CDR1 SGHTS and CDR2 YDEGEE come from the germline V gene. This CDR3 spans 15 amino acids. The germline V and J ends were trimmed by 2 bases and 5 bases, with 16 bases remaining between them. The CDR3 bases that were read are TGTGCCAGCAGCTTTCTTAGCGGAGGGATTGAGACC. Amino acids: CASSFLSGGIET. The full CDR3 is CASSFLSGGIETQYF.

This clone was picked up many times. The read ends 3 residues early relative to the CDR3; the germline J gene fills the gap. The rearrangement links TRBV6-1 to TRBJ1-1, with 8 bases identical to TRBD1. CDR1 and CDR2 from the germline V gene are MNHNS and SASEGT. The CDR3 is 15 amino acids. CDR3 bases read: TGTGCCAGCAGTGAAGGGGCAGGGGGCTTCCCCAAA. Amino acids: CASSEGAGGFPK. The entire CDR3 protein reads CASSEGAGGFPKAFF.

As for this clone: The read falls 3 residues short of the CDR3 end, and the missing part is taken from the germline J gene. This chain links TRBV30 with TRBJ2-7; 8 bases line up with TRBD2. The germline gives CDR1 GTSNPN, CDR2 SVGIG (reference sequence). Trimming removed 4 bases from V and 3 bases from J; junction bases left unmatched: 8. The CDR3 is 14 amino acids. Here the CDR3 reads CAWTRSGAFYEQYF. CDR3 DNA (partial): TGTGCCTGGACCCGTAGCGGGGCTTTCTACGAG.

There are many counts of this clone. The read comes to an end 3 residues before the CDR3 does, leaving the germline J gene to fill in the end. The gene calls are TRBV4-2 and TRBJ1-6; D is undetermined. Germline assignment: CDR1 LGHNA and CDR2 YNFKEQ. V lost 0 bases and J 10 bases, leaving 13 bases between the germline ends. The CDR3 contains 15 residues. The chain's CDR3 is CASSQDWADGSPLHF. Partial CDR3 DNA: TGTGCCAGCAGCCAAGATTGGGCAGATGGATCACCC.

This clone was detected many times. The covered CDR3 bases are TGTGCCTGGAGTCCACCGGGGGATAGTAAAGATACG. Translation gives CAWSPPGDSKDT. The CDR3 as a whole reads CAWSPPGDSKDTQYF. The V call is TRBV30, the J call TRBJ2-3; D possibly corresponds to TRBD2 (6 bases). The read falls 3 residues short of the CDR3 end, and the missing part is taken from the germline J gene. Trimming shortened V by 2 bases and J by 5 bases, and 17 bases separated the two germline ends. The CDR3 totals 15 residues. The V gene's germline CDR1 is GTSNPN and CDR2 SVGIG (reference sequence). Together with reference TRBV30 and TRBJ2-3, the CDR3 gives the full variable domain: SQTIHQWPATLVQPVGSPLSLECTVEGTSNPNLYWYRQAAGRGLQLLFYSVGIGQISSEVPQNLSASRPQDRQFILSSKKLLLSDSGFYLCAWSPPGDSKDTQYFGPGTRLTVL.

This clone was counted ten times or more. Read data end 3 residues before the CDR3 end; the end is taken from the germline J gene. This chain joins TRBV5-1 and TRBJ1-1; the D gene is possibly TRBD1 (6 bases). Germline lookup yields CDR1 SGHRS and CDR2 YFSETQ. V was clipped by 6 bases and J by 4 bases, with 19 bases between them. This CDR3 region has 15 residues. The CDR3 region is CASTLGGSRGTEAFF. The part of the CDR3 DNA that was read is TGCGCCAGCACATTAGGGGGATCCCGGGGCACTGAA.

This clone was counted at least ten times. The CDR3 end lies 3 residues beyond the end of the read and is filled in from the germline J gene. The V call is TRBV7-2, the J call TRBJ2-7; D uncertain. CDR1 is SGHTA, CDR2 FQGNSA, per germline. This CDR3 is 14 amino acids long. V was clipped by 5 bases and J by 3 bases, with 14 bases between them. CDR3 loop: CASSPQISSYEQYF. Incomplete CDR3 DNA: TGTGCCAGCAGCCCCCAAATATCTAGCTACGAG.

This clone was recorded many times. The read ends 3 residues early relative to the CDR3; the germline J gene fills the gap. The rearrangement uses TRBV30 and TRBJ2-5; perhaps TRBD2 as D (6 bases). The CDR3 is made up of 12 amino acids. Per the germline V gene, CDR1 is GTSNPN and CDR2 is SVGIG (reference sequence). Trimming pared 5 bases from V and 5 bases from J, leaving 12 bases between. The chain's CDR3 is CAWGAGQETQYF. CDR3 bases read: TGTGCCTGGGGAGCGGGTCAGGAGACC.

This clone was detected many times. The CDR3 end falls 3 residues outside the read, so it is completed with the germline J gene. The chain joins TRBV18 to TRBJ2-7, with 8 bases aligning to TRBD1. Per germline, CDR1 KGHSH and CDR2 LQKENI. The CDR3 sequence is 17 residues long. Losses at the gene ends were 3 bases for V and 2 bases for J; bases not matched to a gene: 12. This chain's CDR3 is CASSPSRQGMDTYEQYF. CDR3 DNA, as far as it was read: TGTGCCAGCTCACCGTCTCGACAGGGGATGGATACCTACGAG.

In its sample, this clone was seen many times. The sequenced fragment ends 3 residues before the CDR3 boundary, so the rest is inferred from the germline J gene. The J gene is TRBJ1-1, the V gene TRBV5-1; no clear D. V was clipped by 1 base and J by 4 bases, with 11 bases between them. The CDR3 spans 14 residues. Germline V gene lookup returns CDR1 SGHRS and CDR2 YFSETQ. The CDR3 bases that were read are TGCGCCAGCAGCTTGTACGAGGGTTTCACTGAA. Translated, it gives CASSLYEGFTE. From start to end, the CDR3 is CASSLYEGFTEAFF. The full variable domain, in which reference TRBV5-1 and TRBJ1-1 provide the parts outside the CDR3, is KAGVTQTPRYLIKTRGQQVTLSCSPISGHRSVSWYQQTPGQGLQFLFEYFSETQRNKGNFPGRFSGRQFSNSRSEMNVSTLELGDSALYLCASSLYEGFTEAFFGQGTRLTVV.

This clone was seen many times. The CDR3 is cut off 3 residues early in the read; its end comes from the germline J gene. This chain connects TRBV19 to TRBJ1-2, with 7 nucleotides matching TRBD1. The CDR3 totals 15 residues. In germline, CDR1 is LNHDA, CDR2 SQIVND (reference sequence). With V trimmed by 5 bases and J by 5 bases, 11 bases remained unmatched. Here the CDR3 reads CASSLRWDSLYGYTF. The CDR3 DNA, read in part, is TGTGCCAGTAGTCTCCGATGGGACAGTCTGTATGGC.

This clone was picked up many times. The read halts 3 residues ahead of the CDR3 end, with the missing end drawn from the germline J gene. The chain recombines TRBV3-1 (or the pseudogene TRBV3-2) with TRBJ2-1, with D maybe TRBD2 (7 bases). Germline V gene lookup returns CDR1 LGHDT and CDR2 YNNKEL (reference sequence). The V gene lost 0 bases and the J gene lost 8 bases, with 26 bases spanning the gap. CDR3 length: 19 amino acids. The CDR3 protein is CASSQESLRGQYILDEQFF. The sequenced CDR3 bases are TGTGCCAGCAGCCAAGAATCCCTGCGGGGGCAGTACATTCTTGATGAG.

Many counts were recorded for this clone. The read ends 3 residues shy of where the CDR3 ends; the end is completed using the germline J gene. The rearrangement links TRBV6-1 to TRBJ2-4, with 9 bases fitting TRBD2. Germline loops: CDR1 MNHNS, CDR2 SASEGT. V was pared by 2 bases and J by 1 base, with 12 bases of the junction left unmatched. The CDR3 has 19 residues. Partial CDR3 DNA: TGTGCCAGCAGTGAATATGGCGGGGGGGCCCTCTTTGCCAAAAACATT. It is translated as CASSEYGGGALFAKNI. The CDR3 in its entirety is CASSEYGGGALFAKNIQYF.

This clone was counted many times. The CDR3 end lies 3 residues beyond the end of the read and is filled in from the germline J gene. At the DNA level, this CDR3 is encoded by other sequences in the same sample as well. This rearrangement joins TRBV5-8 to TRBJ2-3; 7 nucleotides line up with TRBD1. Germline trimming cut 4 bases from V and 5 bases from J; bases unmatched to any gene: 10. The CDR3 spans 15 residues. The germline CDR1 and CDR2 sequences are SGHTS and YDEGEE. CDR3 bases read: TGTGCCAGCAGCCCACTCGGGACAGAGTTAGATACG. Amino acid sequence: CASSPLGTELDT. Given in full, the CDR3 is CASSPLGTELDTQYF.

This clone has ten or more counts. The read halts 3 residues ahead of the CDR3 end, with the missing end drawn from the germline J gene. V gene TRBV5-5 combines with J gene TRBJ2-7, with 11 positions matching TRBD2. Germline trimming cut 1 base from V and 5 bases from J; bases unmatched to any gene: 5. CDR3 length equals 15 residues. Per the germline V gene, CDR1 is SGHKS and CDR2 is YYEKEE (reference sequence). The sequenced part of the CDR3 DNA is TGTGCCAGCAGCTTGACTAGCGGGAGTTTAGACGAG. Encoded protein: CASSLTSGSLDE. The full-length CDR3 reads as CASSLTSGSLDEQYF.

Ten or more counts support this clone. The read ends 3 residues early relative to the CDR3; the germline J gene fills the gap. The chain recombines TRBV7-2 with TRBJ2-1; TRBD2 matches 8 bases. V lost 4 bases to trimming and J lost 4 bases; unmatched junction nucleotides: 6. This CDR3 has 15 amino acids. The germline V gene has CDR1 SGHTA and CDR2 FQGNSA. Partial CDR3 DNA: TGTGCCAGCAGCTCACTAGCGGATACTTACAATGAG. It specifies CASSSLADTYNE. The full CDR3 reads CASSSLADTYNEQFF.

This clone was found many times. The CDR3 goes on 3 residues after the read ends, and that part is filled in from the germline J gene. This sequence joins TRBV9 and TRBJ2-3, with 12 bases aligning to TRBD1. Germline V CDR1 and CDR2: SGDLS, YYNGEE. The V and J ends lost 1 base and 5 bases, in that order; junction bases with no gene match: 5. The CDR3 contains 16 residues. The CDR3 spells CASSVMGQGAGDTQYF. The part of the CDR3 DNA that was read is TGTGCCAGCAGCGTAATGGGACAGGGGGCGGGAGATACG.

This clone has a count of ten or more. From the germline J gene comes the end of the CDR3, since the read stops 3 residues before it. The chain has TRBV19 and TRBJ2-4; maybe TRBD2 (5 bases). The CDR3 runs to 13 residues. Germline lookup yields CDR1 LNHDA and CDR2 SQIVND (reference sequence). The CDR3 reads CASSMGGLSLQYF. The CDR3 bases that were read are TGTGCCAGTAGTATGGGCGGACTCTCCCTT.

This clone has at least ten counts. The observed sequence ends 3 residues before the CDR3 terminus, with the missing tail filled in from the germline J gene. The chain uses TRBV7-9 and TRBJ1-1, with 7 bases aligning to TRBD1. The CDR3 is 15 residues long. With 4 bases clipped from V and 3 bases from J, the junction kept 8 bases outside the gene matches. CDR1 and CDR2 (germline): SEHNR, FQNEAQ (reference sequence). The covered CDR3 bases are TGTGCCAGCAGCTCGACCCTCAGGGGGTACACTGAA. Amino acids: CASSSTLRGYTE. The entire CDR3 protein reads CASSSTLRGYTEAFF.

Ten or more counts support this clone. This chain's CDR3 is CAWSELATDTQYF. The CDR3 DNA, read in part, is TGTGCCTGGAGTGAGCTAGCCACAGATACG. The chain employs TRBV30 and TRBJ2-3; D might be TRBD2 (5 bases). The read comes to an end 3 residues before the CDR3 does, leaving the germline J gene to fill in the end. The V end lost 1 base, the J end lost 2 bases, and 7 bases lay between the germline ends. The CDR3 has 13 residues. Germline CDR1 is GTSNPN and CDR2 is SVGIG (reference sequence).

At least ten counts were recorded for this clone. The read gets to within 3 residues of the CDR3 end, and the germline J gene fills in the rest. The chain is built from TRBV10-3 and TRBJ1-2; 9 bases are shared with TRBD1. The CDR3 has 17 amino acids. The germline CDR1 and CDR2 sequences are ENHRY and SYGVKD. J was trimmed by 0 bases and V by 6 bases; bases with no gene match: 11. The CDR3 here is CAISRTGALFANYGYTF. The CDR3 DNA, read in part, is TGTGCCATCAGCAGGACAGGGGCCCTTTTTGCTAACTATGGC.